Below are 11 T cell receptor beta chains sequenced from a single sample in a study of T cells in localized non-small cell lung cancer. Profiled with immunoSEQ multiplex PCR; TCRdb holds only in-frame clones, not every one. The sample comprises 11,000 or so clones, more than 75% of which are singletons, and about 20% rests with the top ten. This specimen consisted of peripheral blood, obtained before any cancer treatment. The source of these receptors is a male donor aged 60 or over with stage I lung adenocarcinoma.

The chain has TRBV9 and TRBJ2-3, with 7 bases aligning to TRBD2. The CDR3 runs 21 residues. J lost 1 base, V lost 0 bases, and 20 bases had no gene match. Looked up from germline, CDR1 is SGDLS and CDR2 is YYNGEE. In DNA, the CDR3 is TGTGCCAGCAGCGTAGGGCCAGCAGTGCGGGGGAGCGGGGCTCGCACAGATACGCAGTATTTT. Its protein is CASSVGPAVRGSGARTDTQYF. Variable domain in full (rest from reference TRBV9 and TRBJ2-3): DSGVTQTPKHLITATGQRVTLRCSPRSGDLSVYWYQQSLDQGLQFLIQYYNGEERAKGNILERFSAQQFPDLHSELNLSSLELGDSALYFCASSVGPAVRGSGARTDTQYFGPGTRLTVL.

CDR3 sequence reads: CASSLALTQLADEQYF. For the CDR3, the DNA is TGTGCCAGCAGCTTAGCGCTTACGCAGCTGGCGGATGAGCAGTACTTC. J is TRBJ2-7 and V is TRBV7-9; D is undetermined. In germline, CDR1 is SEHNR, CDR2 FQNEAQ (reference sequence). CDR3 length equals 16 residues. V lost 0 bases, J lost 7 bases, and 19 bases lay in between.

The V and J genes are TRBV10-3 and TRBJ1-2, with a tentative D call TRBD1 (6 bases). The V end was cut by 3 bases, the J end by 8 bases, with 19 bases between. Germline CDR1 is ENHRY and CDR2 is SYGVKD. CDR3 size: 15 residues. CDR3 coding DNA: TGTGCCATCAGTGAAGGGACATTTCTGGGAAGCGGCTACACCTTC. Encoded protein: CAISEGTFLGSGYTF.

Only a few counts were recorded for this clone. V usage is TRBV18 and J usage is TRBJ2-2; D may be TRBD1 (5 bases). The CDR3 consists of 14 residues. The V gene's germline CDR1 is KGHSH and CDR2 LQKENI. Deletions cut 5 bases from V and 2 bases from J, with 9 bases between. The CDR3 region is CASSSQDNTGELFF. CDR3 in DNA: TGTGCCAGCTCATCACAGGATAACACCGGGGAGCTGTTTTTT.

This chain connects TRBV28 to TRBJ1-4; 9 bases fit TRBD1. Germline CDR1 is MDHEN and CDR2 is SYDVKM. The CDR3 has 18 residues. V dropped 5 bases and J dropped 0; count of bases not matched to a gene: 10. This CDR3 reads CASSPIFGTGSTNEKLFF. The CDR3 DNA is TGTGCCAGCAGTCCCATCTTCGGGACAGGGTCAACTAATGAAAAACTGTTTTTT.

The J gene is TRBJ1-2, the V gene TRBV7-9; maybe TRBD1 (5 bases). V dropped 1 base and J dropped 6 bases, with 12 bases sitting between them. The V gene's germline CDR1 is SEHNR and CDR2 FQNEAQ (reference sequence). The CDR3 consists of 14 residues. CDR3 DNA sequence: TGTGCCAGCAGCTTAGACTGGGGACCGGATGGCTACACCTTC. Amino acid sequence: CASSLDWGPDGYTF.

The chain uses TRBV5-5 and TRBJ1-4; D possibly corresponds to TRBD1 (5 bases). Trimming removed 2 bases at V and 0 bases at J, with 8 bases between. CDR3 length equals 15 residues. Germline lookup yields CDR1 SGHKS and CDR2 YYEKEE (reference sequence). The CDR3 region is CASSFGTSTNEKLFF. As DNA, the CDR3 is TGTGCCAGCAGCTTTGGGACCTCAACTAATGAAAAACTGTTTTTT.

This chain connects TRBV28 to TRBJ2-3; D is ambiguous. Germline CDR1 and CDR2: MDHEN and SYDVKM. V shed 2 bases and J shed 8 bases, with 8 bases lying between them. The CDR3 has 12 residues. In DNA form, the CDR3 reads TGTGCCAGCAGTTTAGGCTCAGGTACGCAGTATTTT. Its translation: CASSLGSGTQYF.

This clone was detected only a few times. The chain combines TRBV28 with TRBJ1-4; TRBD1 is a possible D gene (6 bases). Per the germline V gene, CDR1 is MDHEN and CDR2 is SYDVKM. Trimming took 7 bases from V and 10 from J, leaving 19 bases between them. The CDR3 extends over 14 amino acids. The DNA of the CDR3 is TGTGCCAGCACCGAAGGACTGGGACAAGCAAAACTGTTTTTT. Translation gives CASTEGLGQAKLFF.

This clone was observed a handful of times. V usage is TRBV19 and J usage is TRBJ2-1; 11 nucleotides match TRBD2. In germline, CDR1 is LNHDA, CDR2 SQIVND (reference sequence). CDR3 size: 14 residues. Trimming took 5 bases from V and 9 from J; bases not matched to a gene: 6. CDR3 bases: TGTGCCAGTAGTTTAGCGGGGGGGCTAATTGAGCAGTTCTTC. It encodes CASSLAGGLIEQFF.

This clone was detected only once. The chain employs TRBV28 and TRBJ2-7, with a possible D match to TRBD2 (6 bases). Germline V gene sequence: CDR1 MDHEN, CDR2 SYDVKM. V was clipped by 4 bases and J by 3 bases, with 13 bases between them. The CDR3 is made up of 14 amino acids. Here the CDR3 reads CASSSGGGVYEQYF. CDR3 DNA: TGTGCCAGCAGTTCCGGAGGCGGGGTCTACGAGCAGTACTTC.